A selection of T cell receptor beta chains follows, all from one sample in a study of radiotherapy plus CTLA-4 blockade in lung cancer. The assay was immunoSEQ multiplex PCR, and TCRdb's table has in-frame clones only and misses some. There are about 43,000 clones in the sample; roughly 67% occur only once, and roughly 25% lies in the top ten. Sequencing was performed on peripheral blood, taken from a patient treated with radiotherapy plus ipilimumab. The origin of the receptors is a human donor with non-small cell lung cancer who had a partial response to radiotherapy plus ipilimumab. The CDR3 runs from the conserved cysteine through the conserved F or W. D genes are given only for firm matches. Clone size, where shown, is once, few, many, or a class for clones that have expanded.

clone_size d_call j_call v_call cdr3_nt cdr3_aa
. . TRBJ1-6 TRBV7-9 TGTGCCAGCAGCTCTCCCAATAGACAGGCCAATTCACCCCTCCACTTT CASSSPNRQANSPLHF
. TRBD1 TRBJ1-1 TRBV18 TGTGCCAGCTCACCACCTTCAGGGGGCGGGGGTACTGAAGCTTTCTTT CASSPPSGGGGTEAFF
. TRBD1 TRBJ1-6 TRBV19 TGTGCCAGTAGCAGGGGAAGGCCGGGACAGGATAATTCACCCCTCCACTTT CASSRGRPGQDNSPLHF
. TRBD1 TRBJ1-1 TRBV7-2 TGTGCCAGCAGCTACGACAGGGGGGAAGCTTTCTTT CASSYDRGEAFF
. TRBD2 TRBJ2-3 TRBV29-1 TGCAGCGTTGTGGTGGTCGGGAGGGTGACAGATACGCAGTATTTT CSVVVVGRVTDTQYF
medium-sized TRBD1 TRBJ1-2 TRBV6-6 TGTGCCAGCAGCCTCGACAGGGATCCGGATGGCTACACCTTC CASSLDRDPDGYTF
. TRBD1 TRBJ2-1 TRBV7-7 TGTGCTAGCAGCATAGACAGGGGAAACGAGCAGTTCTTC CASSIDRGNEQFF
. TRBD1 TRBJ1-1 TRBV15 TGTGCCACCAGCAGAGAACCGGGACAGGAGTTCATGAACACTGAAGCTTTCTTT CATSREPGQEFMNTEAFF
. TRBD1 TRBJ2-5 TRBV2 TGTGCCAGCAGGGGACAGCTACTAGAGACCCAGTACTTC CASRGQLLETQYF
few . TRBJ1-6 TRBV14 TGTGCCAGCAGCCACCGGGACTCCTTCTCCTATAATTCACCCCTCCACTTT CASSHRDSFSYNSPLHF
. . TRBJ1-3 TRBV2 TGTGCCAGCCTCCCCCTAACTCTAGACACCATATATTTT CASLPLTLDTIYF
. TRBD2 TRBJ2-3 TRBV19 TGTGCCAGTGGAGCGGGGGCAGATACGCAGTATTTT CASGAGADTQYF
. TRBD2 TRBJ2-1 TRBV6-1 TGTGCCAGCAGTGAATGGTTGGCGGGGGGGCCTCGCAATGAGCAGTTCTTC CASSEWLAGGPRNEQFF
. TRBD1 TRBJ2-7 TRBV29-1 TGCAGCGTTGTCGACAGGGGGCCCACCTACGAGCAGTACTTC CSVVDRGPTYEQYF
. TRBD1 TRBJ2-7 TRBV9 TGTGCCAGCAGCACCGGTCCCCGACAGGGATACGAGCAGTACTTC CASSTGPRQGYEQYF
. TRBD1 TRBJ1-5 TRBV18 TGTGCCAGCTCACCGAACGCCCAGGGACAGGCGGGCAATCAGCCCCAGCATTTT CASSPNAQGQAGNQPQHF
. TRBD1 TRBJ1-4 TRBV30 TGTGCCTGGAGTCGAGGACAGGGAGGGGGAGAGGATGAAAAACTGTTTTTT CAWSRGQGGGEDEKLFF
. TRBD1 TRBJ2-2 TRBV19 TGTGCCAGTAGGAACCCGGGACAGGTGTCCGGGGAGCTGTTTTTT CASRNPGQVSGELFF
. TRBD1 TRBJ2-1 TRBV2 TGTGCCAGCAGCCCAACAGGGGGTCCCTCGTTCTTC CASSPTGGPSFF
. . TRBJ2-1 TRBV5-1 TGCGCCAGCAGCTTGGGCACCGGGACTTCTGACTACAATGAGCAGTTCTTC CASSLGTGTSDYNEQFF
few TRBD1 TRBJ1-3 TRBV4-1 TGCGCCAGCAGCCACGGACAGGGGAAGACTGGAAACACCATATATTTT CASSHGQGKTGNTIYF
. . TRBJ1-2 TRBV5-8 TGTGCCAGCAGCAACAGGGTCTCGAACACCTTC CASSNRVSNTF
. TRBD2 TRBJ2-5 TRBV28 TGTGCCAGCAGTTTATCGACTAGCTTGGAGACCCAGTACTTC CASSLSTSLETQYF
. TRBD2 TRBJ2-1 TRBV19 TGTGCCAGTAGAAATAGCGGGTACAATGAGCAGTTCTTC CASRNSGYNEQFF
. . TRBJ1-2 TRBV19 TGTGCCAGTAGTTTTCAGTCCTCTGGCTACACCTTC CASSFQSSGYTF
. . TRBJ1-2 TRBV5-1 TGCGCCAGCAGCTTAGGGGCGGGAAGTATCGATGGCTACACCTTC CASSLGAGSIDGYTF
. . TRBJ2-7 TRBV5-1 TGCGCCAGCAGCTTTGGAGGGGGCCGGTTCTACGAGCAGTACTTC CASSFGGGRFYEQYF
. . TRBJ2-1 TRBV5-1 TGCGCCAGCCGAAGCGGGTATGAGCGCTCCTACAATGAGCAGTTCTTC CASRSGYERSYNEQFF
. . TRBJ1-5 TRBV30 TGTGCCTGGAGCTGGGAGTGGGATCAGCCCCAGCATTTT CAWSWEWDQPQHF
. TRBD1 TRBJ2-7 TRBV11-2 TGTGCCAGCAGCGAGGGACAGGGGTTCTACGAGCAGTACTTC CASSEGQGFYEQYF
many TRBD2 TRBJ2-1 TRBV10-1 TGCGCCAGCAGTGCGTCTAGCGGGAGCCATGAGCAGTTCTTC CASSASSGSHEQFF